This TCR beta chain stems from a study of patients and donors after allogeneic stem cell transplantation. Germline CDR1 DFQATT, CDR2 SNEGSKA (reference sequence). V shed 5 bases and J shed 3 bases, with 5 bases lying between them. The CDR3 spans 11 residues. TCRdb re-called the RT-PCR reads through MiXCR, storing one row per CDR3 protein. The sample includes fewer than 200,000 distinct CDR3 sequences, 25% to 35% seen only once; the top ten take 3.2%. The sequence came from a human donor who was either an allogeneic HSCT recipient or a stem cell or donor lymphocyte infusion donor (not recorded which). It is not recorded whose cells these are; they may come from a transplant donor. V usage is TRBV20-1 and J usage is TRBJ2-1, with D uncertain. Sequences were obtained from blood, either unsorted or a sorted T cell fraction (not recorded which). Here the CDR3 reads CSAGLYNEQFF. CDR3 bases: TGCAGTGCTGGTCTCTACAATGAGCAGTTCTTC.